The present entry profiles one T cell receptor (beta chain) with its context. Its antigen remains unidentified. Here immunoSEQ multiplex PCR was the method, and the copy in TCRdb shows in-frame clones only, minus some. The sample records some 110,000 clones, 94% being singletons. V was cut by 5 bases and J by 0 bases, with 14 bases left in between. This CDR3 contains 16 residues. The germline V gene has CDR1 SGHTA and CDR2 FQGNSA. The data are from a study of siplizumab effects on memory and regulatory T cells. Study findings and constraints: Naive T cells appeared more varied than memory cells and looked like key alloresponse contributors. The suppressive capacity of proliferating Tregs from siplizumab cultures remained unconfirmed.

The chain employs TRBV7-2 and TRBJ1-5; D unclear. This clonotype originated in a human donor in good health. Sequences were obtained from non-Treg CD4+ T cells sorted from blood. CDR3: CASSEGNVGSNQPQHF. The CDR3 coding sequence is TGTGCCAGCAGCGAGGGTAATGTAGGTAGCAATCAGCCCCAGCATTTT.